This passage covers 9 T cell receptor beta chains from one sample sequenced in a study of CD8 T cells in Susac syndrome. Random hexamers were used to reverse transcribe the RNA input (about 0.5 to 1 ug). A single record per CDR3 protein comes from TCRdb applying MiXCR to the immunoSEQ multiplex PCR reads. This sample carries just over 150,000 distinct CDR3 sequences, 90% to 95% of them seen once, and the ten largest clones take about 0.19%. Sequencing was done on a sample of CD8+ T cells from PBMCs. These receptors were taken from a human donor with multiple sclerosis.

The V and J genes are TRBV15 and TRBJ2-3, with 7 positions matching TRBD1. The germline CDR1 and CDR2 sequences are LNHNV and YYDKDF (reference sequence). The CDR3 extends over 15 amino acids. The trim removed 3 bases at V and 4 bases at J, leaving 7 bases unmatched. This chain's CDR3 is CATSRTGKEADTQYF. The CDR3 DNA reads TGTGCCACCAGCAGGACAGGGAAGGAGGCAGATACGCAGTATTTT.

This clonotype was seen only a few times. The chain uses TRBV12-5 and TRBJ2-1, with D possibly TRBD2 on 6 matching bases. Trimming left V 9 bases short and J 0 bases short, with 9 bases between. There are 13 residues in the CDR3. Germline loops: CDR1 LGHNT, CDR2 FRNRAP. The CDR3 DNA follows: TGTGCTAGCGGGGGTAGCTCCTACAATGAGCAGTTCTTC. Residues: CASGGSSYNEQFF.

V gene TRBV12-3 or TRBV12-4 combines with J gene TRBJ2-1; 10 bases agree with TRBD1. This CDR3 is built from 15 residues. V lost 4 bases and J lost 5; bases outside the gene matches: 5. DNA of the CDR3: TGTGCCAGCAGTTCCTTGGACAGGGGGGACAATGAGCAGTTCTTC. This sequence encodes CASSSLDRGDNEQFF.

The gene calls are TRBV14 and TRBJ1-4; no firm D call. CDR3 size: 11 residues. Germline CDR1 is SGHDN and CDR2 is FVKESK. Between the trimmed V and J ends, which lost 7 bases and 10 bases, there was a span of 10 bases. The CDR3 DNA reads TGTGCCAGCAAGGTGCCAGGAAAACTGTTTTTT. This gives the protein CASKVPGKLFF.

The chain links TRBV3-1 to TRBJ2-7, with unresolved D. The V gene's germline CDR1 is LGHDT and CDR2 YNNKEL (reference sequence). V was pared by 1 base and J by 2 bases, with 15 bases between. The CDR3 has 16 residues. The CDR3 region is CASSQGRWGTTYEQYF. As DNA, the CDR3 is TGTGCCAGCAGCCAAGGGCGGTGGGGTACCACCTACGAGCAGTACTTC.

This rearrangement joins TRBV24-1 to TRBJ1-5, with D unresolved. Germline V gives CDR1 KGHDR, CDR2 SFDVKD. V lost 3 bases to trimming and J lost 1 base, with 6 bases between them. The CDR3 loop spans 14 amino acids. CDR3 protein: CATSDRGSNQPQHF. In nucleotides, the CDR3 is TGTGCCACCAGTGATAGAGGGAGCAATCAGCCCCAGCATTTT.

A few counts support this clonotype. V is TRBV7-6 and J is TRBJ1-2; TRBD1 matches 7 bases. CDR1 is SGHVS and CDR2 is FNYEAQ in the germline V gene. V lost 4 bases and J lost 3; bases outside the gene matches: 2. The CDR3 consists of 13 residues. CDR3 nucleotides: TGTGCCAGCAGCTCCGACAGGGACTATGGCTACACCTTC. The encoded protein is CASSSDRDYGYTF.

This chain connects TRBV4-1 to TRBJ2-7; the D call may be TRBD1 or TRBD2 (5 bases each). The length of the CDR3 is 13 residues. Trimming left V 4 bases short and J 3 bases short, with 10 bases between. Germline-derived CDR1 and CDR2 are MGHRA and YSYEKL. CDR3 DNA: TGCGCCAGCAGCCTCCGGGACGACTACGAGCAGTACTTC. This codes for CASSLRDDYEQYF.

The V gene is TRBV5-6, the J gene TRBJ1-1, with D possibly matching TRBD1 (5 bases). The CDR3 is 14 residues long. V gave up 3 bases and J gave up 6 bases, with 15 bases separating them. Germline CDR1 SGHDT, CDR2 YYEEEE. The CDR3 DNA sequence: TGTGCCAGCAGCTCGTATACAGGCAACCCTGAAGCTTTCTTT. Residues: CASSSYTGNPEAFF. Full variable domain (outside the CDR3, taken from reference TRBV5-6 and TRBJ1-1): DAGVTQSPTHLIKTRGQQVTLRCSPKSGHDTVSWYQQALGQGPQFIFQYYEEEERQRGNFPDRFSGHQFPNYSSELNVNALLLGDSALYLCASSSYTGNPEAFFGQGTRLTVV.